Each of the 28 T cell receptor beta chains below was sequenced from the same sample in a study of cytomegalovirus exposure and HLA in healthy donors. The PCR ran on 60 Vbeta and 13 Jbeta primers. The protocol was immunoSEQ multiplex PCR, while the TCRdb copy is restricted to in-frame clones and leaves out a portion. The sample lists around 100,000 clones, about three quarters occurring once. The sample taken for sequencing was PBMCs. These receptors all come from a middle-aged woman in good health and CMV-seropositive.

The CDR3 DNA sequence: TGTGCCAGCTTTCAAACAGGGGGGGCTTACAATGAGCAGTTCTTC. This sequence encodes CASFQTGGAYNEQFF. The genes are TRBV18 and TRBJ2-1, with D possibly TRBD1 on 8 matching bases. This CDR3 spans 15 amino acids. V was trimmed by 7 bases and J by 4 bases, leaving 17 bases between them. The germline CDR1 and CDR2 sequences are KGHSH and LQKENI.

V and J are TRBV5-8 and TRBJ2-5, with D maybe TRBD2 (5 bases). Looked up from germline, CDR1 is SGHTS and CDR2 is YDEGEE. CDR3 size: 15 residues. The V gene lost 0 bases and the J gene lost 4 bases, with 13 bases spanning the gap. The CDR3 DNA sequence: TGTGCCAGCAGCTTGGATGAGGGAGTGGGAGAGACCCAGTACTTC. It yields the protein CASSLDEGVGETQYF.

CDR3 nucleotide sequence: TGTGCCAGCAGCGGACACAGTTCGAGCCAAAACTACGAGCAGTACTTC. It yields the protein CASSGHSSSQNYEQYF. This chain uses TRBV5-4 with TRBJ2-7; D possibly corresponds to TRBD1 (5 bases). Germline CDR1 is SGHNT and CDR2 is YYREEE (reference sequence). The CDR3 extends over 16 amino acids. Trimming stripped 4 bases from V and 3 bases from J, with 20 bases between. Full variable domain (outside the CDR3, taken from reference TRBV5-4 and TRBJ2-7): ETGVTQSPTHLIKTRGQQVTLRCSSQSGHNTVSWYQQALGQGPQFIFQYYREEENGRGNFPPRFSGLQFPNYSSELNVNALELDDSALYLCASSGHSSSQNYEQYFGPGTRLTVT.

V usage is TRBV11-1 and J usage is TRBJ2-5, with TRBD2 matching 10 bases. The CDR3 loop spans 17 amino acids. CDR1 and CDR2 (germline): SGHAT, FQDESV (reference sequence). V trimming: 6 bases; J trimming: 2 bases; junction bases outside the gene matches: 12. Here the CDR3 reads CASSSHSSGSYQETQYF. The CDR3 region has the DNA TGTGCCAGCAGTTCACACTCTAGCGGGAGTTATCAAGAGACCCAGTACTTC.

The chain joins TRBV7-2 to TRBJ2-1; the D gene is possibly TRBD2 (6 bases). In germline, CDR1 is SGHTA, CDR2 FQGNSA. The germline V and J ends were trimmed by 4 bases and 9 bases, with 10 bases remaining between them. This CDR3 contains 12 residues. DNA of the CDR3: TGTGCCAGCAGCTCTATAGCGGTTGAGCAGTTCTTC. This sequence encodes CASSSIAVEQFF.

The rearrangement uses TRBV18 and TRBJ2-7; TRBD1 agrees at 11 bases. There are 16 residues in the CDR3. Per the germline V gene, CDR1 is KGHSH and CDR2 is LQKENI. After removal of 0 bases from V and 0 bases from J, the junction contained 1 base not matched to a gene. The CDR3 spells CASSPPGQGDSYEQYF. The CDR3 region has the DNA TGTGCCAGCTCACCACCGGGACAGGGGGACTCCTACGAGCAGTACTTC.

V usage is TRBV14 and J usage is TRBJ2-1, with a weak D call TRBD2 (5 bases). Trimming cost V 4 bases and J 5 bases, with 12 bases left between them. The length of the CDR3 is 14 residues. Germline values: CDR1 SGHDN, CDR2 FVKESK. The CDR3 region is CASSRRGVDNEQFF. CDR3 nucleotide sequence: TGTGCCAGCAGCCGTCGGGGAGTGGACAATGAGCAGTTCTTC.

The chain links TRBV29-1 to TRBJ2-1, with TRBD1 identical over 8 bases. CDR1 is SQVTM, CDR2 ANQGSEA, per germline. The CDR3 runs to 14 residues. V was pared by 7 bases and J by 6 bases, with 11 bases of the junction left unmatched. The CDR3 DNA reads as TGCAGCGCCATAAACTTACAGGGGGTCAATGAGCAGTTCTTC. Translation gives CSAINLQGVNEQFF.

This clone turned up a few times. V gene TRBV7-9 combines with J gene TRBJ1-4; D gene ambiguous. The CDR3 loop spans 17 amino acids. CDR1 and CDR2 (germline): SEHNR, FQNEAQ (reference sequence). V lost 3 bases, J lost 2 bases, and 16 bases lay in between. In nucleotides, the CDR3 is TGTGCCAGCAGCTTGAGCTTCGGAGGGCCGACTAATGAAAAACTGTTTTTT. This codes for CASSLSFGGPTNEKLFF.

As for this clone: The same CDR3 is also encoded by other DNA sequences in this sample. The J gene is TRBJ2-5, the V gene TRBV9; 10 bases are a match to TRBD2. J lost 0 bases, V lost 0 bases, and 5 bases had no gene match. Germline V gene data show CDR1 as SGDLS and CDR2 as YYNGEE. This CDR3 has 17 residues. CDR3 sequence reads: CASSVGLAGAYQETQYF. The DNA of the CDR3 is TGTGCCAGCAGCGTAGGTCTAGCGGGAGCCTACCAAGAGACCCAGTACTTC. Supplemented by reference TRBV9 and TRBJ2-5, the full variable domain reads DSGVTQTPKHLITATGQRVTLRCSPRSGDLSVYWYQQSLDQGLQFLIQYYNGEERAKGNILERFSAQQFPDLHSELNLSSLELGDSALYFCASSVGLAGAYQETQYFGPGTRLLVL.

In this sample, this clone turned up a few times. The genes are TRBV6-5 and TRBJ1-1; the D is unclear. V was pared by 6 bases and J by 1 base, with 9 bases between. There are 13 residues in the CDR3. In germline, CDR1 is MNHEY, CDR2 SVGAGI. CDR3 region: CASSNTQNTEAFF. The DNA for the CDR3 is TGTGCCAGCAGCAACACACAGAACACTGAAGCTTTCTTT.

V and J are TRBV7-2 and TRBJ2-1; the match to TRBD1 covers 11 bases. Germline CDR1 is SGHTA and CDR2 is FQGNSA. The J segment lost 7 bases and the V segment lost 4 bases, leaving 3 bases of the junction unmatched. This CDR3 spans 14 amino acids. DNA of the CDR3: TGTGCCAGCAGCTCCGGACAGGGGGCAAATGAGCAGTTCTTC. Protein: CASSSGQGANEQFF.

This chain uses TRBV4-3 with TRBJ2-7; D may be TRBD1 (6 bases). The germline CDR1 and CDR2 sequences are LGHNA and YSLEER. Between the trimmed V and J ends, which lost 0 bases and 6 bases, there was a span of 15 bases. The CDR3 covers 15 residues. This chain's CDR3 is CASSQDRGSPFEQYF. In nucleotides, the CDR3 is TGCGCCAGCAGCCAAGACAGGGGATCCCCTTTCGAGCAGTACTTC.

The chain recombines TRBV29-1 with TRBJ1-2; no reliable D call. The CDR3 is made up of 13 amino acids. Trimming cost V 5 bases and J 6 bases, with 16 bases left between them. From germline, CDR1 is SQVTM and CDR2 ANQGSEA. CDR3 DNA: TGCAGCGTTCTGGTTGCGGGGAAGGATGGCTACACCTTC. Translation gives CSVLVAGKDGYTF.

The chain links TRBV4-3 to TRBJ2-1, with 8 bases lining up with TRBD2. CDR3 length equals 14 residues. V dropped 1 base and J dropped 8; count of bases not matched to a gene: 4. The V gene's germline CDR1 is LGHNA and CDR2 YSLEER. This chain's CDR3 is CASSQAGLVYEQFF. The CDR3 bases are TGCGCCAGCAGCCAAGCGGGACTAGTTTATGAGCAGTTCTTC.

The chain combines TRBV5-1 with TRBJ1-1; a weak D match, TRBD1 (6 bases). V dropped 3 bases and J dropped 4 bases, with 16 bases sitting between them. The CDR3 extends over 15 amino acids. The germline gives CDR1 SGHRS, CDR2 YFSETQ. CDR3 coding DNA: TGCGCCAGCAGCTCGTTACAGGGTGAGGGCACTGAAGCTTTCTTT. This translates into CASSSLQGEGTEAFF.

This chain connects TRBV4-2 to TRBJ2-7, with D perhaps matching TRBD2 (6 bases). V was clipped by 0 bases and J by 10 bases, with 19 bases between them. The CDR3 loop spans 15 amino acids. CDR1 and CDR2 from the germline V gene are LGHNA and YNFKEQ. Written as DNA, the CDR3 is TGTGCCAGCAGCCAAGAGAACTTAGCGGACCACCCCCAGTACTTC. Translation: CASSQENLADHPQYF.

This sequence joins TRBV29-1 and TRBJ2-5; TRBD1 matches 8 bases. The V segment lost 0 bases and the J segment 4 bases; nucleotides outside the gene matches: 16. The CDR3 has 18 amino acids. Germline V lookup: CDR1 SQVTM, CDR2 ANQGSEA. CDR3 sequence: CSVEDRGGDRGGRETQYF. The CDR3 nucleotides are TGCAGCGTTGAAGATCGGGGAGGAGACAGGGGTGGGCGAGAGACCCAGTACTTC.

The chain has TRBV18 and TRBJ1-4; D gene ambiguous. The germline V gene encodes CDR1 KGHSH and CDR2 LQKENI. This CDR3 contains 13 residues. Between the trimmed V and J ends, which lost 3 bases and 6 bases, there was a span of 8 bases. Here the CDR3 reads CASSPRGDEKLFF. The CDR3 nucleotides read TGTGCCAGCTCACCGCGCGGGGATGAAAAACTGTTTTTT.

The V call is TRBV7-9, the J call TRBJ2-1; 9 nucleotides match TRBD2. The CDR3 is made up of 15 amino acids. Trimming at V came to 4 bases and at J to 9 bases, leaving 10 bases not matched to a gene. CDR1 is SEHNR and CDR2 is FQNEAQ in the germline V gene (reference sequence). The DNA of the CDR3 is TGTGCCAGCAGCTCTCCCGGGACTAGCAGTGGTGAGCAGTTCTTC. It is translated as CASSSPGTSSGEQFF.

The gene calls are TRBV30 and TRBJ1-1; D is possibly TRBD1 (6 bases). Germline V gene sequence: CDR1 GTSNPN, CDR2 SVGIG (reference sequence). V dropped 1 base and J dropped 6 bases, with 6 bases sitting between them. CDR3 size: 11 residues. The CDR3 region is CAWSEGAEAFF. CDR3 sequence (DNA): TGTGCCTGGAGTGAGGGGGCTGAAGCTTTCTTT.

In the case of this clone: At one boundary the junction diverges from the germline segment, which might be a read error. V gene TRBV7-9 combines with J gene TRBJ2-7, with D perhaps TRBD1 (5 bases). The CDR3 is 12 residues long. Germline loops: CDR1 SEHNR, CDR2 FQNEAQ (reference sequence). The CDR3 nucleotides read TGTTCCAGCAGCTTTGGCGCAGGGGAGCAGTACTTC. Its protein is CSSSFGAGEQYF.

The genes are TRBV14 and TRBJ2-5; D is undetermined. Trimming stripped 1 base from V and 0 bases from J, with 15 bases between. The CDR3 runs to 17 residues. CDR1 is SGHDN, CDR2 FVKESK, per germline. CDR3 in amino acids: CASSQGMSRVYQETQYF. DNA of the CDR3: TGTGCCAGCAGCCAAGGCATGAGTCGGGTTTACCAAGAGACCCAGTACTTC.

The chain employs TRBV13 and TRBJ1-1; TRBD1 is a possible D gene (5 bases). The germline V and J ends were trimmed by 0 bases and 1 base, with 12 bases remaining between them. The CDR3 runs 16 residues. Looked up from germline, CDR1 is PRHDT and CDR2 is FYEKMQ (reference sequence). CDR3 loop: CASSLGRIGANTEAFF. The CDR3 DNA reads TGTGCCAGCAGCTTAGGTCGAATAGGGGCGAACACTGAAGCTTTCTTT. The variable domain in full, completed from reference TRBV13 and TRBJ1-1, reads AAGVIQSPRHLIKEKRETATLKCYPIPRHDTVYWYQQGPGQDPQFLISFYEKMQSDKGSIPDRFSAQQFSDYHSELNMSSLELGDSALYFCASSLGRIGANTEAFFGQGTRLTVV.

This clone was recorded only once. CDR3 amino acids: CASSPIGTDRQYF. CDR3 DNA: TGTGCCAGCAGCCCCATTGGAACAGACCGGCAGTACTTC. The rearrangement links TRBV7-2 to TRBJ2-7; D not resolved. Trimming took 5 bases from V and 9 from J, leaving 17 bases between them. CDR1 is SGHTA, CDR2 FQGNSA, per germline. This CDR3 is built from 13 residues.

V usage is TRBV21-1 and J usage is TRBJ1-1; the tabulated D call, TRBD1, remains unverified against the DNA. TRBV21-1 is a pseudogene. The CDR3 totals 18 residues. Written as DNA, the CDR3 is TGTGCCAGCAGCAAAGTGGTGGGACAGGGAAAAAAAGAGACTGAAGCTTTCTTT. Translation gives CASSKVVGQGKKETEAFF.

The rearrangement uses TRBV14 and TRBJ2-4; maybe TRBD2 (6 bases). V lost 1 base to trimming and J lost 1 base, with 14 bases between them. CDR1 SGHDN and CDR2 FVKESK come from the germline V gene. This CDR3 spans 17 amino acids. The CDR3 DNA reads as TGTGCCAGCAGCCAAGCGCCACCTCGGGGGGCCAAAAACATTCAGTACTTC. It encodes CASSQAPPRGAKNIQYF.

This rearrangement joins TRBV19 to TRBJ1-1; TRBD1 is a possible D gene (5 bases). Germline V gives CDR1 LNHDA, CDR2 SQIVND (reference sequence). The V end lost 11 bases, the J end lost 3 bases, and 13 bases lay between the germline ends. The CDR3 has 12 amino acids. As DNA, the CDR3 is TGTGCCGTACACCAGGGTTACACTGAAGCTTTCTTT. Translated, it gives CAVHQGYTEAFF.